These 25 T cell receptor beta chains share one sample of origin, sequenced in a study of OX40 agonist ivuxolimab in advanced cancers. The protocol was immunoSEQ multiplex PCR, while the TCRdb copy is restricted to in-frame clones and leaves out a portion. This sample has under 20,000 clones, with 78% found just once. Material: CD4+ or CD8+ T cells sorted from blood, obtained in a trial of the OX40 agonist ivuxolimab. The receptors originated from an adult with an advanced solid tumor such as melanoma, head and neck, liver or kidney cancer.

This rearrangement joins TRBV7-9 to TRBJ1-2; D may be TRBD1 (6 bases). The CDR3 length is 15 residues. Per germline, CDR1 SEHNR and CDR2 FQNEAQ (reference sequence). Between the trimmed V and J ends, which lost 3 bases and 3 bases, there was a span of 14 bases. The CDR3 DNA sequence: TGTGCCAGCAGCTTTGATACCGGGGGCGACTATGGCTACACCTTC. Translation: CASSFDTGGDYGYTF.

This clone was recorded once. This sequence joins TRBV11-2 and TRBJ2-7; TRBD2 might be the D (6 bases). CDR1 and CDR2 (germline): SGHAT, FQNNGV. Trimming took 5 bases from V and 3 from J, leaving 8 bases between them. The CDR3 is 12 amino acids. The CDR3 region is CASSIAVYEQYF. CDR3 nucleotide sequence: TGTGCCAGCAGCATAGCGGTCTACGAGCAGTACTTC.

The V and J genes are TRBV27 and TRBJ2-1, with D hard to call. The CDR3 loop spans 13 amino acids. Trimming shortened V by 1 base and J by 5 bases, and 6 bases separated the two germline ends. Germline-derived CDR1 and CDR2 are MNHEY and SMNVEV (reference sequence). The CDR3 region has the DNA TGTGCCAGCAGTTTATTGGCCAACAATGAGCAGTTCTTC. Translated: CASSLLANNEQFF.

The V call is TRBV29-1, the J call TRBJ2-7; 10 bases map to TRBD1. CDR1 SQVTM and CDR2 ANQGSEA come from the germline V gene. With V trimmed by 5 bases and J by 3 bases, 4 bases remained unmatched. CDR3 size: 13 residues. The CDR3 coding sequence is TGCAGCGTTCAGGACAGGGGGATCTACGAGCAGTACTTC. Translating gives CSVQDRGIYEQYF.

This clone appeared a few times. V and J are TRBV28 and TRBJ2-7, with 10 nucleotides matching TRBD2. This CDR3 has 16 residues. V lost 4 bases to trimming and J lost 1 base; unmatched junction nucleotides: 7. Per germline, CDR1 MDHEN and CDR2 SYDVKM. CDR3 sequence (DNA): TGTGCCAGCAGTTCAGGACTAGCGGTACTATCCTACGAGCAGTACTTC. It specifies CASSSGLAVLSYEQYF.

The rearrangement uses TRBV27 and TRBJ2-5, with 7 positions matching TRBD1. Looked up from germline, CDR1 is MNHEY and CDR2 is SMNVEV (reference sequence). The trim removed 2 bases at V and 2 bases at J, leaving 8 bases unmatched. The CDR3 is made up of 16 amino acids. CDR3 sequence (DNA): TGTGCCAGCAGTTTACTCCCGACAGGGTCACAAGAGACCCAGTACTTC. Protein product: CASSLLPTGSQETQYF.

This chain uses TRBV2 with TRBJ2-4, with D perhaps being TRBD1 or TRBD2 (5 bases each). This CDR3 contains 16 residues. V was pared by 5 bases and J by 2 bases, with 16 bases between. The germline V gene has CDR1 SNHLY and CDR2 FYNNEI. The CDR3 sequence: CASSQGASRTKNIQYF. For the CDR3, the DNA is TGTGCCAGCAGTCAAGGGGCTAGCCGCACCAAAAACATTCAGTACTTC. The full variable domain, completed using reference TRBV2 and TRBJ2-4, is EPEVTQTPSHQVTQMGQEVILRCVPISNHLYFYWYRQILGQKVEFLVSFYNNEISEKSEIFDDQFSVERPDGSNFTLKIRSTKLEDSAMYFCASSQGASRTKNIQYFGAGTRLSVL.

The chain is built from TRBV11-2 and TRBJ1-1, with 10 bases matching TRBD1. J gave up 4 bases and V 5 bases, and 10 bases lay outside the gene matches. This CDR3 spans 16 amino acids. The germline CDR1 and CDR2 sequences are SGHAT and FQNNGV. The CDR3 DNA is TGTGCCAGCAGCCCCGACAGGGGGCGCATGGTCACTGAAGCTTTCTTT. Translating gives CASSPDRGRMVTEAFF.

The chain couples TRBV28 to TRBJ2-1; perhaps TRBD2 as D (5 bases). The germline V gene has CDR1 MDHEN and CDR2 SYDVKM. The V end lost 7 bases, the J end lost 2 bases, and 18 bases lay between the germline ends. CDR3 length equals 16 residues. This chain's CDR3 is CASKLDRGYPYNEQFF. The CDR3 DNA reads as TGTGCCAGCAAGCTAGATCGAGGGTATCCCTACAATGAGCAGTTCTTC. The full variable domain, rest sourced from reference TRBV28 and TRBJ2-1, is DVKVTQSSRYLVKRTGEKVFLECVQDMDHENMFWYRQDPGLGLRLIYFSYDVKMKEKGDIPEGYSVSREKKERFSLILESASTNQTSMYLCASKLDRGYPYNEQFFGPGTRLTVL.

The chain uses TRBV12-5 and TRBJ2-3, with D uncertain. V gave up 5 bases and J gave up 4 bases, with 13 bases separating them. The CDR3 covers 14 residues. CDR1 LGHNT and CDR2 FRNRAP come from the germline V gene. As DNA, the CDR3 is TGTGCTAGTGGTCTCCCCCGGTTGGCAGATACGCAGTATTTT. It yields the protein CASGLPRLADTQYF.

This clone was seen only a few times. The chain carries TRBV2 and TRBJ2-3; D perhaps matches TRBD1 (6 bases). The length of the CDR3 is 16 residues. From germline, CDR1 is SNHLY and CDR2 FYNNEI. Trimming shortened V by 5 bases and J by 3 bases, and 18 bases separated the two germline ends. The CDR3 DNA sequence: TGTGCCAGCAGTCAAAGGGGACAAAACCCAACAGATACGCAGTATTTT. Amino acid sequence: CASSQRGQNPTDTQYF.

The chain joins TRBV7-7 to TRBJ1-5; D not resolved. The CDR3 covers 12 residues. Trimming cost V 1 base and J 7 bases, with 5 bases left between them. CDR1 SSHAT and CDR2 FNYEAQ come from the germline V gene (reference sequence). CDR3 residues: CASSLDGQPQHF. CDR3 in DNA: TGTGCCAGCAGCTTAGATGGCCAGCCCCAGCATTTT.

The chain couples TRBV7-9 to TRBJ2-2; no clear D. The CDR3 is 13 residues long. V was shortened by 5 bases and J by 8 bases, with 12 bases between the two germline ends. Germline V gives CDR1 SEHNR, CDR2 FQNEAQ (reference sequence). The CDR3 bases are TGTGCCAGCAGCCCCCCCACGGATGGGGAGCTGTTTTTT. Translating it yields CASSPPTDGELFF.

The V and J genes are TRBV6-6 and TRBJ1-5; D might be TRBD1 (5 bases). Germline CDR1 reads MNHNY; CDR2 reads SVGAGI (reference sequence). The CDR3 extends over 12 amino acids. V dropped 6 bases and J dropped 7 bases, with 10 bases sitting between them. The DNA for the CDR3 is TGTGCCAGCAGCCTGGAGGGGCAGCCCCAGCATTTT. It specifies CASSLEGQPQHF.

This clone was picked up a small number of times. V gene TRBV5-4 combines with J gene TRBJ2-7; D is unresolved. Germline assignment: CDR1 SGHNT and CDR2 YYREEE (reference sequence). The CDR3 has 12 amino acids. The V end was cut by 4 bases, the J end by 0 bases, with 5 bases between. This CDR3 is CASSVSSYEQYF. The CDR3 DNA follows: TGTGCCAGCAGCGTAAGCTCCTACGAGCAGTACTTC.

This sequence joins TRBV28 and TRBJ2-7, with D possibly called TRBD1 or TRBD2 (6 bases each). Germline V gene data show CDR1 as MDHEN and CDR2 as SYDVKM. Trimming left V 1 base short and J 4 bases short, with 26 bases between. CDR3 size: 19 residues. As DNA, the CDR3 is TGTGCCAGCAGTTTATATGCCCCATTAGGGGGAGGACCCGAATACGAGCAGTACTTC. Translating it yields CASSLYAPLGGGPEYEQYF.

The chain recombines TRBV13 with TRBJ2-1; possible D gene TRBD2, 6 bases. V lost 5 bases and J 1 base, leaving 9 bases between the germline ends. The germline V gene has CDR1 PRHDT and CDR2 FYEKMQ (reference sequence). The CDR3 consists of 14 residues. The CDR3 region is CASSPGGSYNEQFF. The DNA for the CDR3 is TGTGCCAGCAGCCCTGGGGGGTCCTACAATGAGCAGTTCTTC.

This chain joins TRBV19 and TRBJ2-1; D is unclear. Trimming took 3 bases from V and 0 from J, leaving 3 bases between them. Germline CDR1 reads LNHDA; CDR2 reads SQIVND (reference sequence). The CDR3 length is 13 residues. CDR3: CASSISSYNEQFF. CDR3 bases: TGTGCCAGTAGTATTAGCTCCTACAATGAGCAGTTCTTC.

The chain has TRBV4-1 and TRBJ1-2; 7 bases map to TRBD1. The germline V gene has CDR1 MGHRA and CDR2 YSYEKL. V dropped 2 bases and J dropped 0; count of bases not matched to a gene: 3. There are 15 residues in the CDR3. CDR3 region: CASSQYRGANYGYTF. The DNA of the CDR3 is TGCGCCAGCAGCCAATACAGGGGAGCTAACTATGGCTACACCTTC.

The V call is TRBV27, the J call TRBJ1-4; TRBD1 matches 9 bases. The germline V gene encodes CDR1 MNHEY and CDR2 SMNVEV (reference sequence). Unmatched junction bases numbered 14, after V lost 1 base and J lost 5 bases. The CDR3 has 19 amino acids. The CDR3 protein is CASSLFRPGTGFWNEKLFF. The CDR3 DNA is TGTGCCAGCAGTTTATTCCGACCCGGGACAGGGTTCTGGAATGAAAAACTGTTTTTT.

This chain links TRBV27 with TRBJ1-5, with TRBD1 matching over 7 bases. CDR1 and CDR2 from the germline V gene are MNHEY and SMNVEV (reference sequence). The junction had 6 bases not matched to a gene; V was cut back by 6 bases and J by 4 bases. This CDR3 has 14 residues. As DNA, the CDR3 is TGTGCCAGCAGGGTGACAGGGCCAAATCAGCCCCAGCATTTT. This gives the protein CASRVTGPNQPQHF.

The chain carries TRBV29-1 and TRBJ2-7; D may correspond to TRBD1 or TRBD2 (5 bases each). This CDR3 is built from 12 residues. In germline, CDR1 is SQVTM, CDR2 ANQGSEA. Trimming removed 6 bases at V and 1 base at J, with 10 bases between. CDR3: CSVGDRSYEQYF. Written as DNA, the CDR3 is TGCAGCGTGGGGGACCGTTCCTACGAGCAGTACTTC.

V is TRBV11-2 and J is TRBJ2-7; tentative D call: TRBD1 (5 bases). Trimming shortened V by 1 base and J by 4 bases, and 14 bases separated the two germline ends. The V gene's germline CDR1 is SGHAT and CDR2 FQNNGV. The CDR3 totals 15 residues. For the CDR3, the DNA is TGTGCCAGCAGCTTAGTAATGTGGCAGGGTTACGAGCAGTACTTC. This sequence encodes CASSLVMWQGYEQYF.

The count of this clone is one. The chain employs TRBV25-1 and TRBJ2-7, with D hard to call. CDR3 size: 13 residues. V lost 2 bases, J lost 0 bases, and 5 bases lay in between. CDR1 and CDR2 from the germline V gene are MGHDK and SYGVNS. The CDR3 bases are TGTGCCAGCAGTGAAGTGGGCTCCTACGAGCAGTACTTC. It specifies CASSEVGSYEQYF.

The DNA of the CDR3 is TGTGCCTGGAGGTCTAGCGGGAGGGCAGATACGCAGTATTTT. Its protein product is CAWRSSGRADTQYF. The chain joins TRBV30 to TRBJ2-3; 12 positions agree with TRBD2. This CDR3 is built from 14 residues. Germline CDR1 and CDR2: GTSNPN and SVGIG (reference sequence). With V trimmed by 3 bases and J by 4 bases, 2 bases remained unmatched.